The 5 T cell receptor beta chains presented below share a single source sample, sequenced in a study of T cell responses to AZD1222 COVID-19 vaccine (dated by TCRdb to about 2021). The method behind the library was the immunoSEQ multiplex PCR assay. TCRdb stores this immuneACCESS table with in-frame sequences only. Part of the clones is absent; in the studies checked, under half of the shortfall reflects unresolved V genes, and no reason is known for the rest. Within this sample are about 78,000 clones, with 65% to 85% of them counted one time only. The ten largest account for 2.9% of the sample. Interpreted using the paper, the time point label stands for: baseline before first vaccination. The sequencing used peripheral blood, collected on day 0 of AZD1222 vaccination. Receptor source: an adult in good health.

The V gene is TRBV5-6, the J gene TRBJ2-7, with 8 bases matching TRBD1. Germline V gives CDR1 SGHDT, CDR2 YYEEEE. V trimming: 4 bases; J trimming: 0 bases; junction bases outside the gene matches: 15. CDR3 size: 18 residues. The CDR3 DNA is TGTGCCAGCAGCACTTTGTTCGACAGGGGCCCCAGCTCCTACGAGCAGTACTTC. Amino acids: CASSTLFDRGPSSYEQYF.

This rearrangement joins TRBV7-3 to TRBJ1-1; perhaps TRBD1 as D (6 bases). Trimming took off 4 bases at V and 6 bases at J, with 15 bases between the two ends. The CDR3 is made up of 14 amino acids. The germline gives CDR1 SGHTA, CDR2 FQGTGA. The CDR3 sequence: CASSSAGRGAEAFF. CDR3 nucleotide sequence: TGTGCCAGCAGCTCAGCCGGAAGGGGGGCTGAAGCTTTCTTT.

The V gene is TRBV10-3, the J gene TRBJ2-7; 8 bases map to TRBD2. The ends lost 6 bases at V and 0 bases at J; junction bases unmatched: 4. The CDR3 runs to 14 residues. Germline-derived CDR1 and CDR2 are ENHRY and SYGVKD. In DNA form, the CDR3 reads TGTGCCATCAGCTCCGGGACTAGCTCCTACGAGCAGTACTTC. As protein: CAISSGTSSYEQYF.

The rearrangement links TRBV28 to TRBJ1-1; a weak D match, TRBD1 (6 bases). From germline, CDR1 is MDHEN and CDR2 SYDVKM. The CDR3 contains 12 residues. With 8 bases removed from V and 4 bases from J, the gap between germline ends came to 11 bases. CDR3 region: CASGGATTEAFF. The CDR3 DNA reads as TGTGCCAGCGGGGGGGCGACCACTGAAGCTTTCTTT.

The V call is TRBV28, the J call TRBJ2-7; D uncertain. There are 11 residues in the CDR3. The germline CDR1 and CDR2 sequences are MDHEN and SYDVKM. V was trimmed by 5 bases and J by 2 bases, leaving 4 bases between them. The CDR3 bases are TGTGCCAGCAGTACTGCCTACGAGCAGTACTTC. It specifies CASSTAYEQYF.